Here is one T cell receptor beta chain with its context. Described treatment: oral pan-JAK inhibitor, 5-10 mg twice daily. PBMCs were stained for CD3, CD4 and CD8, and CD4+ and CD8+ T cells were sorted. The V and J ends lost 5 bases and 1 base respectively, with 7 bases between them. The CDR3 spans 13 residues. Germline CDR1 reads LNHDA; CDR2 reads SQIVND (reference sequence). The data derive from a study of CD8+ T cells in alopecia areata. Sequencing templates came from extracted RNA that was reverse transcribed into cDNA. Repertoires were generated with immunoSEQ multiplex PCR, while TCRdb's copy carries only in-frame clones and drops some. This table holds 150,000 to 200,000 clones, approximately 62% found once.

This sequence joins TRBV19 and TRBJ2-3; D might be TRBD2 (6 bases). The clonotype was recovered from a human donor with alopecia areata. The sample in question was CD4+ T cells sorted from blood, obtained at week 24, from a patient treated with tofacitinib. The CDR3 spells CASSRLGTDTQYF. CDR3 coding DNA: TGTGCCAGTAGTCGACTAGGCACAGATACGCAGTATTTT.